This TCR beta chain was captured in a study of cytomegalovirus exposure and HLA in healthy donors. About this clone: Its antigen is not known.

It was with 60 Vbeta and 13 Jbeta primers that the PCR ran. Generated by immunoSEQ multiplex PCR, the TCRdb table keeps only in-frame clones and is missing some. The sample carries about 130,000 clones, around three quarters recorded once. Study-level results: In vitro work confirmed that a few CMV-associated chains recognize CMV antigens. High specificity and sensitivity for cytomegalovirus status were reported for the classifier. Earlier analysis yielded a pattern in which most TCR beta V segments were productive about 90% or about 30% of the time. The study flagged some 170 TCR beta chains as cytomegalovirus-associated.

CDR1 is MDHEN and CDR2 is SYDVKM in the germline V gene. This CDR3 has 11 residues. Trimming took 6 bases from V and 7 from J, leaving 10 bases between them. Sequencing used PBMCs. This clonotype was obtained from a male donor in good health and CMV-seropositive. This chain links TRBV28 with TRBJ2-7; D unclear. CDR3 in DNA: TGTGCCAGCAGCCTGCGTAAGGAGCAGTACTTC. Protein product: CASSLRKEQYF.